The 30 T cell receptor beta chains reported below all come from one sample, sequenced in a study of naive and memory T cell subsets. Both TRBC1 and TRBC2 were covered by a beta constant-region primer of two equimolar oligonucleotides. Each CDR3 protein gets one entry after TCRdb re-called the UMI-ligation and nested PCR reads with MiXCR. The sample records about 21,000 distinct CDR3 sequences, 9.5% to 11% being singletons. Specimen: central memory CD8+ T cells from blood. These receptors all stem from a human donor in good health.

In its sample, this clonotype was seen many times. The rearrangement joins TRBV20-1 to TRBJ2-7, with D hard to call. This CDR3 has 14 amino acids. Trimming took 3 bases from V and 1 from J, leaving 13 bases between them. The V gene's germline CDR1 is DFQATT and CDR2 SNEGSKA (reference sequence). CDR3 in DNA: TGCAGTGCTAGGCCCTGGGCAGGTTCCTACGAGCAGTACTTC. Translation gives CSARPWAGSYEQYF.

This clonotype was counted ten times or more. CDR3 nucleotides: TGTGCCAGCAGCGAGGACGGGGGGCTCTACGAGCAGTACTTC. As protein: CASSEDGGLYEQYF. V gene TRBV9 combines with J gene TRBJ2-7; tentative D call: TRBD2 (7 bases). CDR1 is SGDLS and CDR2 is YYNGEE in the germline V gene. Trimming cost V 3 bases and J 3 bases, with 13 bases left between them. The CDR3 covers 14 residues. The variable domain in full, completed from reference TRBV9 and TRBJ2-7, reads DSGVTQTPKHLITATGQRVTLRCSPRSGDLSVYWYQQSLDQGLQFLIQYYNGEERAKGNILERFSAQQFPDLHSELNLSSLELGDSALYFCASSEDGGLYEQYFGPGTRLTVT.

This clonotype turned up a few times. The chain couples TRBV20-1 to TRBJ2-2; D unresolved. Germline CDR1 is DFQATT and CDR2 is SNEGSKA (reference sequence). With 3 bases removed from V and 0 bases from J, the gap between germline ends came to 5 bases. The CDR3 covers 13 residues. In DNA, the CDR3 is TGCAGTGCTAGCGTCCCGAACACCGGGGAGCTGTTTTTT. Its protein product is CSASVPNTGELFF.

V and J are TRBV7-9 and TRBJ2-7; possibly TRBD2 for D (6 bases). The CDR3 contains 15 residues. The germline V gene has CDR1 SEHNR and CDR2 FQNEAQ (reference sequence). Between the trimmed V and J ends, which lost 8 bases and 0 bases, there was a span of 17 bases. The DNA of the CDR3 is TGTGCCAGCGGACCGGGACGGGGGAGCTCCTACGAGCAGTACTTC. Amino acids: CASGPGRGSSYEQYF.

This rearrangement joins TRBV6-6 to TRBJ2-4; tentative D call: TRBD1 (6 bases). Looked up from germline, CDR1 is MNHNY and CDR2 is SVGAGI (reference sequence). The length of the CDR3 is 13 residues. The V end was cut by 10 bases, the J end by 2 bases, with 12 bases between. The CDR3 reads CATSTGTKNIQYF. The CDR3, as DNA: TGTGCCACCTCGACAGGCACCAAAAACATTCAGTACTTC.

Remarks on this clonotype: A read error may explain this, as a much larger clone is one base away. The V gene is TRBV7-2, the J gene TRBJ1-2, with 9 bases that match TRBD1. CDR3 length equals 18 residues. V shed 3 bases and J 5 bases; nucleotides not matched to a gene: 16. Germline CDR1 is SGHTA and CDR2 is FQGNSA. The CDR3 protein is CASSLLGQGPQLQYGYTF. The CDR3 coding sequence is TGTGCCAGCAGCTTGCTGGGACAGGGTCCCCAGTTGCAATATGGCTACACCTTC.

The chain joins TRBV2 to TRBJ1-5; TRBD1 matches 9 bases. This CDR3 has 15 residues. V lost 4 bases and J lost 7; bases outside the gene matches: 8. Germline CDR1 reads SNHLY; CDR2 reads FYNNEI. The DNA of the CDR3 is TGTGCCAGCAGTGCGACGGTAACAGGGGGCCAGCCCCAGCATTTT. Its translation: CASSATVTGGQPQHF.

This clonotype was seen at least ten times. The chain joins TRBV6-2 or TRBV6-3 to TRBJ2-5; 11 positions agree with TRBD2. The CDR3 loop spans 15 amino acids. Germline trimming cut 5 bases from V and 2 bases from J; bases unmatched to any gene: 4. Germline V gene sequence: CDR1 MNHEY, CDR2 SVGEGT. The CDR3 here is CASSRGLAVQETQYF. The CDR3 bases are TGTGCCAGCAGTCGGGGACTAGCGGTACAAGAGACCCAGTACTTC.

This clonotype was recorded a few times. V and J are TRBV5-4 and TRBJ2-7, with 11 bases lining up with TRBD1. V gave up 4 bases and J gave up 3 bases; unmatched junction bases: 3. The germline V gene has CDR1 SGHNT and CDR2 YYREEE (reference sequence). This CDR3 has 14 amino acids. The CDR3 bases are TGTGCCAGCAGCCCCGGGACAGGGGGCTACGAGCAGTACTTC. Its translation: CASSPGTGGYEQYF.

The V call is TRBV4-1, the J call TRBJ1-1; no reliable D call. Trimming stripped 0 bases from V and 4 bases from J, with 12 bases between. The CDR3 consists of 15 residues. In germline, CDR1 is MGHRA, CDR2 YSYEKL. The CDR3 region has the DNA TGCGCCAGCAGCCAAGATATAGGGTCGGCCACTGAAGCTTTCTTT. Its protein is CASSQDIGSATEAFF.

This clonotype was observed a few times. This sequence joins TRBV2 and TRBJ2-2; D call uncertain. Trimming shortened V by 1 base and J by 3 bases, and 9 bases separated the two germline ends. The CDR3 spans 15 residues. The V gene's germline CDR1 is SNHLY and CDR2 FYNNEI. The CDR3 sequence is CASSEGSSHTGELFF. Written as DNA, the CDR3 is TGTGCCAGCAGTGAAGGGAGTAGTCACACCGGGGAGCTGTTTTTT.

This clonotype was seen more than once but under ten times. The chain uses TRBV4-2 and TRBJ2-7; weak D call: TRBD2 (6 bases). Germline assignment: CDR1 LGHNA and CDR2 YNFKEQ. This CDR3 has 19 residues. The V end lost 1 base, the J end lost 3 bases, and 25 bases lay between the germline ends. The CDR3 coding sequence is TGTGCCAGCAGCCAAGGGCTTGGGGTTAATAGCGGAGTAGGCTACGAGCAGTACTTC. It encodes CASSQGLGVNSGVGYEQYF.

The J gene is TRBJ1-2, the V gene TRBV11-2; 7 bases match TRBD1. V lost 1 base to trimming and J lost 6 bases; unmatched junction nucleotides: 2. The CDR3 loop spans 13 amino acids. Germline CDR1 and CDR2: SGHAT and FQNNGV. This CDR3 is CASSLGTGDGYTF. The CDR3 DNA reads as TGTGCCAGCAGCTTAGGTACAGGGGATGGCTACACCTTC.

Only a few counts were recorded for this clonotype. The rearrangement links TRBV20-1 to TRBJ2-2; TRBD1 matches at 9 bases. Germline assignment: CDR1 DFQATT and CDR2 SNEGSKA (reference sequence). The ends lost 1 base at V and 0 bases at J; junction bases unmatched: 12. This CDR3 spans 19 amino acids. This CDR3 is CSARGKDRGSLANTGELFF. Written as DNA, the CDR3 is TGCAGTGCTAGAGGGAAGGACAGGGGATCATTGGCGAACACCGGGGAGCTGTTTTTT.

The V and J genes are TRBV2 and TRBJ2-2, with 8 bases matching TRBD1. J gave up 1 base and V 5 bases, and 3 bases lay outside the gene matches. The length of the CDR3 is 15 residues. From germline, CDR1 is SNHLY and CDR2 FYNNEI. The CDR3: CASSSGQGNTGELFF. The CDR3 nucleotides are TGTGCCAGCAGTTCTGGACAGGGGAACACCGGGGAGCTGTTTTTT.

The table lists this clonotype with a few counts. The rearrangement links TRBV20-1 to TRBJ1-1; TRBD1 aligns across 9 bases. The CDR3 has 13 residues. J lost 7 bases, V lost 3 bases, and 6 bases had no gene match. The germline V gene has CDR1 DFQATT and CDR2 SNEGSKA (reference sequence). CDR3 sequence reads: CSASPGTGLEAFF. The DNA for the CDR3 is TGCAGTGCTAGCCCCGGGACAGGGCTTGAAGCTTTCTTT.

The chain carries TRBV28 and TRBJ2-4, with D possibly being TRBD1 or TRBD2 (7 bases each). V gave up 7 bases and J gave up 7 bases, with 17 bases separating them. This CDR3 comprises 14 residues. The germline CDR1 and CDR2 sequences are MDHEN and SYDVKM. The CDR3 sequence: CASIGRQGGNIQYF. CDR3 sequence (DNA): TGTGCCAGCATTGGGAGACAGGGAGGGAACATTCAGTACTTC.

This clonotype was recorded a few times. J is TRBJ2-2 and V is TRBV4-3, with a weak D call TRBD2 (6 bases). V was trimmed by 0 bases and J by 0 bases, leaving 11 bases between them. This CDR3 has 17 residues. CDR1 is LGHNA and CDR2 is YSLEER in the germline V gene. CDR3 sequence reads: CASSQDKTGANTGELFF. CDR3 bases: TGCGCCAGCAGCCAAGATAAGACGGGGGCGAACACCGGGGAGCTGTTTTTT.

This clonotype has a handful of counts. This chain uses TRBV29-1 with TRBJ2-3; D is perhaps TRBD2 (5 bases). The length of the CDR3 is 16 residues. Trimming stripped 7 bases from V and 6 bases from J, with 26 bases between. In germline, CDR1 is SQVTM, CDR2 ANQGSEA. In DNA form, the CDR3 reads TGCAGCGCCGAGAGAGACCGGGGAAACGCCGGGGATACGCAGTATTTT. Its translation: CSAERDRGNAGDTQYF.

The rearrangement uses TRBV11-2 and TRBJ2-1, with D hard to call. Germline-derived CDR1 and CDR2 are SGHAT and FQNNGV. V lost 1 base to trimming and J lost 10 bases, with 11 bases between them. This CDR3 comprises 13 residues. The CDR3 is CASSLAQVLEQFF. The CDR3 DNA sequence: TGTGCCAGCAGCTTAGCCCAGGTGTTGGAGCAGTTCTTC.

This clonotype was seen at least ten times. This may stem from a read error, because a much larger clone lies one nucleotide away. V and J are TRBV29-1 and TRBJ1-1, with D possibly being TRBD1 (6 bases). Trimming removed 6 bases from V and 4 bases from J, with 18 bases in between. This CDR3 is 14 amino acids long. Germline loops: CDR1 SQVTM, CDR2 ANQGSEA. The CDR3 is CSVALTGPLTEAFF. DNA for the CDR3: TGCAGCGTGGCGCTGACAGGCCCCCTCACTGAAGCTTTCTTT.

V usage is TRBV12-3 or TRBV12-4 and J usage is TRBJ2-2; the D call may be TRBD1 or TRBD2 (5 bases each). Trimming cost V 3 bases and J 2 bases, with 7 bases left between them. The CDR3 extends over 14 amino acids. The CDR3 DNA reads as TGTGCCAGCAGTTTCGGGGCTAACACCGGGGAGCTGTTTTTT. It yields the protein CASSFGANTGELFF.

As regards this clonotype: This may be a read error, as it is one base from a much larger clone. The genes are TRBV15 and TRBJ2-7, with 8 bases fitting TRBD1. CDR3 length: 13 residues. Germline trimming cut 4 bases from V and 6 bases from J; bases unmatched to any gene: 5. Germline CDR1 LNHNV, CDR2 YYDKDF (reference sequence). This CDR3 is CATSTRDRGEQYF. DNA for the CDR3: TGTGCCACCAGCACTCGCGACAGGGGCGAGCAGTACTTC.

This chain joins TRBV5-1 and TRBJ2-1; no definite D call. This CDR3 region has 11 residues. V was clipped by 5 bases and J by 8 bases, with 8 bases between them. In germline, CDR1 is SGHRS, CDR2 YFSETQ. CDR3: CASRDQDEQFF. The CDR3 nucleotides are TGCGCCAGCAGAGATCAGGATGAGCAGTTCTTC. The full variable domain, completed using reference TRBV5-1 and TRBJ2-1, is KAGVTQTPRYLIKTRGQQVTLSCSPISGHRSVSWYQQTPGQGLQFLFEYFSETQRNKGNFPGRFSGRQFSNSRSEMNVSTLELGDSALYLCASRDQDEQFFGPGTRLTVL.

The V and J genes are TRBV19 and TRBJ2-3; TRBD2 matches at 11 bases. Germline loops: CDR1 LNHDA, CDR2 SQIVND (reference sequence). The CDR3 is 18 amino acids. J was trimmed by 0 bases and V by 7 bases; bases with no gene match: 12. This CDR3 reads CASTPGLAARTSTDTQYF. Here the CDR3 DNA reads TGTGCCAGTACCCCGGGACTAGCGGCGAGAACTAGCACAGATACGCAGTATTTT. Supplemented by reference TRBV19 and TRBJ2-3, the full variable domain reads DGGITQSPKYLFRKEGQNVTLSCEQNLNHDAMYWYRQDPGQGLRLIYYSQIVNDFQKGDIAEGYSVSREKKESFPLTVTSAQKNPTAFYLCASTPGLAARTSTDTQYFGPGTRLTVL.

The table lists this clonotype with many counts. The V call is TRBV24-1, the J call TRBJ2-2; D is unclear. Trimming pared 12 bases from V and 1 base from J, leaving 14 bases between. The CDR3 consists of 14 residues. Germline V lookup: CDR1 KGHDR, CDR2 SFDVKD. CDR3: CASGSLGNTGELFF. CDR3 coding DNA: TGTGCCTCTGGAAGTCTGGGGAACACCGGGGAGCTGTTTTTT.

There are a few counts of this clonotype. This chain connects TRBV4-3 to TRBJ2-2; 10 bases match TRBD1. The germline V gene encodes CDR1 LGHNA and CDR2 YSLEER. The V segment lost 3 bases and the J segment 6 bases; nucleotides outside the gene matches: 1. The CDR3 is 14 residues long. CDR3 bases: TGCGCCAGCAGCCACGGACAGGGGGCCGGGGAGCTGTTTTTT. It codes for CASSHGQGAGELFF.

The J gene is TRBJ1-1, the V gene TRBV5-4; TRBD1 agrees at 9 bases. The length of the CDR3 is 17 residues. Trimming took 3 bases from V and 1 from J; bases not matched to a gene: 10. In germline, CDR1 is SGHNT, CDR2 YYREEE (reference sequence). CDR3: CASSSSGTGLKNTEAFF. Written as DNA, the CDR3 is TGTGCCAGCAGCTCCTCCGGGACAGGGCTGAAGAACACTGAAGCTTTCTTT.

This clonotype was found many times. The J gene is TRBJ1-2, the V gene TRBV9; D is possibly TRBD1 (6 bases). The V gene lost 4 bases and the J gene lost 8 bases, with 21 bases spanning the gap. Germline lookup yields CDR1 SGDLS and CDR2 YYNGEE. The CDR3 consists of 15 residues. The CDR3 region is CASSSDTGLSGGYTF. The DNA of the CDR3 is TGTGCCAGCAGCTCCGACACAGGGCTTTCCGGGGGCTACACCTTC. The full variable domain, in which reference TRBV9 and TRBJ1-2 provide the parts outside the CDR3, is DSGVTQTPKHLITATGQRVTLRCSPRSGDLSVYWYQQSLDQGLQFLIQYYNGEERAKGNILERFSAQQFPDLHSELNLSSLELGDSALYFCASSSDTGLSGGYTFGSGTRLTVV.

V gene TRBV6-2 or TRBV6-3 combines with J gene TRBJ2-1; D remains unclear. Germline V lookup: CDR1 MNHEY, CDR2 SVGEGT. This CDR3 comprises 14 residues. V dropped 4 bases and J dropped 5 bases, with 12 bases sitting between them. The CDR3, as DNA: TGTGCCAGCAGTTCGTCCGGACCCCACAATGAGCAGTTCTTC. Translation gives CASSSSGPHNEQFF.